The 29 T cell receptor beta chains presented below share a single source sample, sequenced in a study of OX40 agonist ivuxolimab in advanced cancers. Preparation of the library involved the immunoSEQ multiplex PCR assay. In TCRdb, the immuneACCESS table is reduced to in-frame sequences with V and J assigned. These tables do not hold every clone; where another copy was compared, an unresolved V gene accounts for under half, and the others remain unexplained. This sample holds 65,000 to 100,000 clones; more than 85% were observed only once. More than 5.5% of the sample lies in the top ten. Material: CD4+ or CD8+ T cells sorted from blood, obtained in a trial of the OX40 agonist ivuxolimab. The receptors shown here come from an adult with an advanced solid tumor such as melanoma, head and neck, liver or kidney cancer.

The CDR3 sequence: CAIQGWGLGEAFF. CDR3 nucleotides: TGTGCCATACAGGGGTGGGGACTTGGTGAAGCTTTCTTT. The chain uses TRBV28 and TRBJ1-1, with 7 bases that match TRBD1. J lost 7 bases, V lost 10 bases, and 12 bases had no gene match. Germline V gives CDR1 MDHEN, CDR2 SYDVKM. The length of the CDR3 is 13 residues.

The rearrangement joins TRBV5-5 to TRBJ1-2; D is uncertain. Trimming cost V 0 bases and J 6 bases, with 15 bases left between them. There are 15 residues in the CDR3. CDR1 and CDR2 (germline): SGHKS, YYEKEE (reference sequence). The chain's CDR3 is CASSLGLGFRDGYTF. CDR3 DNA sequence: TGTGCCAGCAGCTTGGGGCTGGGGTTTCGAGATGGCTACACCTTC. Using reference TRBV5-5 and TRBJ1-2 for the parts outside the CDR3, the full variable domain is DAGVTQSPTHLIKTRGQQVTLRCSPISGHKSVSWYQQVLGQGPQFIFQYYEKEERGRGNFPDRFSARQFPNYSSELNVNALLLGDSALYLCASSLGLGFRDGYTFGSGTRLTVV.

The genes are TRBV19 and TRBJ2-7; D is ambiguous. The CDR3 runs to 19 residues. The germline V gene encodes CDR1 LNHDA and CDR2 SQIVND (reference sequence). V lost 5 bases to trimming and J lost 0 bases, with 26 bases between them. CDR3 DNA: TGTGCCAGTAGTCTGAGGTGGGTGGACGGAGACTGGCGCTCCTACGAGCAGTACTTC. Translated, it gives CASSLRWVDGDWRSYEQYF. Full variable domain (outside the CDR3, taken from reference TRBV19 and TRBJ2-7): DGGITQSPKYLFRKEGQNVTLSCEQNLNHDAMYWYRQDPGQGLRLIYYSQIVNDFQKGDIAEGYSVSREKKESFPLTVTSAQKNPTAFYLCASSLRWVDGDWRSYEQYFGPGTRLTVT.

The chain combines TRBV9 with TRBJ2-3; 8 bases agree with TRBD2. Germline V gene lookup returns CDR1 SGDLS and CDR2 YYNGEE. Trimming removed 0 bases from V and 2 bases from J; junction bases left unmatched: 5. The CDR3 loop spans 16 amino acids. This CDR3 is CASSVVAGGFTDTQYF. The CDR3 DNA is TGTGCCAGCAGCGTAGTCGCGGGAGGCTTCACAGATACGCAGTATTTT.

The rearrangement uses TRBV6-1 and TRBJ2-5; perhaps TRBD1 as D (6 bases). There are 15 residues in the CDR3. Germline V lookup: CDR1 MNHNS, CDR2 SASEGT. The ends were cut back, 6 bases at V and 2 bases at J, with 16 bases in the middle. For the CDR3, the DNA is TGTGCCAGCAGCGGAAGTACAGGGTTTCAAGAGACCCAGTACTTC. It codes for CASSGSTGFQETQYF.

The chain is built from TRBV6-1 and TRBJ2-7; D is perhaps TRBD1 or TRBD2 (6 bases each). The ends were cut back, 6 bases at V and 2 bases at J, with 14 bases in the middle. The CDR3 loop spans 14 amino acids. Germline V lookup: CDR1 MNHNS, CDR2 SASEGT. This CDR3 reads CASRLTEGAYEQYF. In nucleotides, the CDR3 is TGTGCCAGCAGGTTAACGGAGGGGGCCTACGAGCAGTACTTC.

The V call is TRBV5-1, the J call TRBJ2-2; 10 nucleotides match TRBD2. The CDR3 sequence is 15 residues long. Germline CDR1 SGHRS, CDR2 YFSETQ. The V and J ends lost 3 bases and 1 base, in that order; junction bases with no gene match: 0. CDR3 bases: TGCGCCAGCAGCTGGACTAGCGGGAACACCGGGGAGCTGTTTTTT. Translation: CASSWTSGNTGELFF. The whole variable domain, filled in from reference TRBV5-1 and TRBJ2-2, reads KAGVTQTPRYLIKTRGQQVTLSCSPISGHRSVSWYQQTPGQGLQFLFEYFSETQRNKGNFPGRFSGRQFSNSRSEMNVSTLELGDSALYLCASSWTSGNTGELFFGEGSRLTVL.

The genes are TRBV28 and TRBJ1-5; no clear D gene. This CDR3 region has 17 residues. V dropped 2 bases and J dropped 0 bases, with 14 bases sitting between them. CDR1 and CDR2 (germline): MDHEN, SYDVKM. This CDR3 is CASSLGRATFSNQPQHF. The CDR3, as DNA: TGTGCCAGCAGTTTAGGGCGGGCGACCTTTAGCAATCAGCCCCAGCATTTT.

The chain recombines TRBV9 with TRBJ1-1, with D possibly being TRBD1 (6 bases). The CDR3 length is 15 residues. Germline CDR1 is SGDLS and CDR2 is YYNGEE. Trimming removed 3 bases at V and 1 base at J, with 13 bases between. CDR3 nucleotides: TGTGCCAGCAGCGGTCACTGGGGGGCGAACACTGAAGCTTTCTTT. Amino acid sequence: CASSGHWGANTEAFF.

The J gene is TRBJ2-2, the V gene TRBV7-9; TRBD1 aligns across 9 bases. Germline loops: CDR1 SEHNR, CDR2 FQNEAQ (reference sequence). This CDR3 contains 16 residues. The V gene end was trimmed by 7 bases and the J gene end by 2 bases; junction bases not matched to a gene: 8. As DNA, the CDR3 is TGTGCCAGCATTTGGGGAACAGGGGGCAACACCGGGGAGCTGTTTTTT. Its translation: CASIWGTGGNTGELFF.

The rearrangement links TRBV2 to TRBJ2-1; 14 bases match TRBD2. With V trimmed by 6 bases and J by 6 bases, 4 bases remained unmatched. There are 15 residues in the CDR3. Germline CDR1 SNHLY, CDR2 FYNNEI. CDR3 in DNA: TGTGCCAGCAGGACTAGCGGGAGGGCGACCAATGAGCAGTTCTTC. It specifies CASRTSGRATNEQFF. Based on the CDR3 plus reference TRBV2 and TRBJ2-1, the full variable domain is EPEVTQTPSHQVTQMGQEVILRCVPISNHLYFYWYRQILGQKVEFLVSFYNNEISEKSEIFDDQFSVERPDGSNFTLKIRSTKLEDSAMYFCASRTSGRATNEQFFGPGTRLTVL.

This CDR3 reads CASSSRTSRSSYNEQFF. CDR3 nucleotide sequence: TGTGCCAGCAGCTCCAGGACTAGCCGTAGCTCCTACAATGAGCAGTTCTTC. V and J are TRBV5-4 and TRBJ2-1; 8 bases are shared with TRBD2. CDR3 size: 17 residues. CDR1 is SGHNT, CDR2 YYREEE, per germline (reference sequence). Trimming took 3 bases from V and 0 from J; bases not matched to a gene: 8.

The chain links TRBV18 to TRBJ1-1; 8 bases are shared with TRBD1. The germline V gene encodes CDR1 KGHSH and CDR2 LQKENI. The CDR3 consists of 14 residues. J was trimmed by 4 bases and V by 3 bases; bases with no gene match: 4. The CDR3 reads CASSPGQVGTEAFF. The CDR3 DNA follows: TGTGCCAGCTCACCGGGACAGGTTGGCACTGAAGCTTTCTTT.

The chain carries TRBV7-8 and TRBJ1-1; tentative D call: TRBD1 (5 bases). V lost 5 bases and J 5 bases, leaving 15 bases between the germline ends. The germline V gene encodes CDR1 SGHVS and CDR2 FQNEAQ. CDR3 size: 14 residues. CDR3: CASSNLGRWTEAFF. CDR3 bases: TGTGCCAGCAGCAACCTGGGGCGGTGGACTGAAGCTTTCTTT.

The chain recombines TRBV28 with TRBJ2-7, with TRBD2 matching 9 bases. V shed 3 bases, J shed 2 bases, and the junction held 5 bases outside the gene matches. This CDR3 has 15 residues. Germline-derived CDR1 and CDR2 are MDHEN and SYDVKM. In nucleotides, the CDR3 is TGTGCCAGCAGTTTGCGGCTAGCGGGGACCTACGAGCAGTACTTC. This translates into CASSLRLAGTYEQYF.

This rearrangement joins TRBV7-8 to TRBJ2-7, with D perhaps TRBD1 or TRBD2 (5 bases each). Germline V gives CDR1 SGHVS, CDR2 FQNEAQ. The CDR3 has 15 residues. The germline V and J ends were trimmed by 5 bases and 2 bases, with 16 bases remaining between them. The CDR3 DNA reads as TGTGCCAGCAGCACCTCGGGGCAGGGTCCCTACGAGCAGTACTTC. This sequence encodes CASSTSGQGPYEQYF. The variable domain in full, with the rest retrieved from reference TRBV7-8 and TRBJ2-7, is GAGVSQSPRYKVAKRGQDVALRCDPISGHVSLFWYQQALGQGPEFLTYFQNEAQLDKSGLPSDRFFAERPEGSVSTLKIQRTQQEDSAVYLCASSTSGQGPYEQYFGPGTRLTVT.

The chain carries TRBV5-4 and TRBJ2-2; 8 bases fit TRBD2. The CDR3 covers 16 residues. Germline V gives CDR1 SGHNT, CDR2 YYREEE (reference sequence). V was pared by 5 bases and J by 2 bases, with 8 bases of the junction left unmatched. CDR3 bases: TGTGCCAGCAGACTCGGGACTAGATTTAACACCGGGGAGCTGTTTTTT. Protein sequence: CASRLGTRFNTGELFF.

Only one count was recorded for this clone. The chain's CDR3 is CASRRVQVHNEKLFF. In nucleotides, the CDR3 is TGCGCCAGCAGACGTGTACAGGTACATAATGAAAAACTGTTTTTT. The chain employs TRBV4-1 and TRBJ1-4; D might be TRBD1 (5 bases). This CDR3 contains 15 residues. V lost 6 bases and J lost 4, with 15 bases in between. Per the germline V gene, CDR1 is MGHRA and CDR2 is YSYEKL.

This chain joins TRBV4-2 and TRBJ1-3; no clear D. The CDR3 length is 15 residues. Trimming pared 0 bases from V and 2 bases from J, leaving 8 bases between. Germline assignment: CDR1 LGHNA and CDR2 YNFKEQ. The CDR3 DNA reads as TGTGCCAGCAGCCAAGAGGAGAGGCCTGGAAACACCATATATTTT. Protein product: CASSQEERPGNTIYF.

V usage is TRBV5-1 and J usage is TRBJ2-3; the match to TRBD2 covers 15 bases. From germline, CDR1 is SGHRS and CDR2 YFSETQ. V trimming: 4 bases; J trimming: 4 bases; junction bases outside the gene matches: 4. This CDR3 has 16 residues. CDR3 in DNA: TGCGCCAGCAGCGGGGGACTAGCGGGAGGATCAGATACGCAGTATTTT. Translating it yields CASSGGLAGGSDTQYF.

In this sample, this clone turned up once. The CDR3 protein is CAISRETGLRSYTF. The CDR3 DNA sequence: TGTGCCATCAGTAGAGAGACGGGATTGAGGAGCTACACCTTC. This chain connects TRBV10-3 to TRBJ1-2; D call uncertain. The CDR3 extends over 14 amino acids. V was clipped by 5 bases and J by 9 bases, with 19 bases between them. The V gene's germline CDR1 is ENHRY and CDR2 SYGVKD.

The chain joins TRBV27 to TRBJ2-3; D might be TRBD2 (6 bases). The V gene's germline CDR1 is MNHEY and CDR2 SMNVEV (reference sequence). V was trimmed by 6 bases and J by 0 bases, leaving 16 bases between them. This CDR3 is built from 16 residues. This CDR3 reads CASSPDLARSTDTQYF. DNA of the CDR3: TGTGCCAGCAGCCCAGATCTAGCGCGTAGCACAGATACGCAGTATTTT.

J is TRBJ2-5 and V is TRBV9; D is perhaps TRBD1 (6 bases). The CDR3 contains 14 residues. V gave up 1 base and J gave up 5 bases, with 12 bases separating them. Germline V lookup: CDR1 SGDLS, CDR2 YYNGEE. The CDR3 nucleotides are TGTGCCAGCAGCGTACAGGGGTTGGGCGAGACCCAGTACTTC. Protein sequence: CASSVQGLGETQYF.

Here the CDR3 DNA reads TGTGCCAGCTCACCACTTGCAGGGACGGGTGGCTACACCTTC. Residues: CASSPLAGTGGYTF. V and J are TRBV18 and TRBJ1-2; tentatively, D is TRBD1 (5 bases). V gave up 1 base and J gave up 7 bases, with 13 bases separating them. This CDR3 comprises 14 residues. Germline V gene data show CDR1 as KGHSH and CDR2 as LQKENI.

The DNA for the CDR3 is TGCAGCGTTGAATCGCTCGGACGGGCCGGGTCCTACGAGCAGTACTTC. Translating it yields CSVESLGRAGSYEQYF. The rearrangement joins TRBV29-1 to TRBJ2-7; D is unclear. The CDR3 loop spans 16 amino acids. Trimming left V 2 bases short and J 1 base short, with 18 bases between. Germline assignment: CDR1 SQVTM and CDR2 ANQGSEA.

This chain joins TRBV28 and TRBJ2-7, with D uncertain. The germline CDR1 and CDR2 sequences are MDHEN and SYDVKM. The CDR3 is 12 residues long. Trimming left V 5 bases short and J 1 base short, with 6 bases between. The CDR3 protein is CASSTVSYEQYF. The CDR3 DNA reads TGTGCCAGCAGTACAGTTTCCTACGAGCAGTACTTC.

The V gene is TRBV11-2, the J gene TRBJ2-2, with TRBD2 matching 13 bases. Germline CDR1 and CDR2: SGHAT and FQNNGV. The trim removed 6 bases at V and 4 bases at J, leaving 11 bases unmatched. The CDR3 contains 18 residues. CDR3 DNA: TGTGCCAGCAGGTCCACTAGCGGGAGGGCCTTGGGCACCGGGGAGCTGTTTTTT. Its translation is CASRSTSGRALGTGELFF.

Details on this clone: Mismatch with germline at one junction end may stem from a read error. V is TRBV7-3 and J is TRBJ2-5; perhaps TRBD2 as D (5 bases). Germline V gives CDR1 SGHTA, CDR2 FQGTGA. The length of the CDR3 is 13 residues. DNA for the CDR3: TGTGTCAGCAGAAGGACTCCTCAAGAGACCCAGTACTTC. It yields the protein CVSRRTPQETQYF.

This chain connects TRBV2 to TRBJ1-4; D is uncertain. The CDR3 contains 14 residues. V was pared by 8 bases and J by 0 bases, with 10 bases between. In germline, CDR1 is SNHLY, CDR2 FYNNEI. Written as DNA, the CDR3 is TGTGCCAGCGCTGGGATTCCAACTAATGAAAAACTGTTTTTT. This sequence encodes CASAGIPTNEKLFF.